The entry below gives a single T cell receptor (beta chain) sequence along with its context. Some clones are missing from TCRdb's copy, which holds only in-frame ones; the method was immunoSEQ multiplex PCR. The sample has under 20,000 clones, approximately 80% seen once; the top ten hold 2% to 2.5%. The data derive from a study of Tregs in tolerant kidney transplant recipients. This CDR3 is 16 amino acids long. V lost 7 bases and J 4 bases, leaving 22 bases between the germline ends. CDR1 is LNHDA, CDR2 SQIVND, per germline (reference sequence). The TCR was taken from a human donor in good health. Sequences were obtained from Tregs from blood. The rearrangement joins TRBV19 to TRBJ1-2; TRBD1 might be the D (5 bases). The CDR3 DNA is TGTGCCAGTACCCCGCCGTTGGGGCCGGGGCCCTATGGCTACACCTTC. This gives the protein CASTPPLGPGPYGYTF.